The clone carrying this TCR beta chain was seen only a few times. Its antigen is undetermined. A second PCR of roughly 6 to 12 cycles used a sample-barcoded 5' primer and a J-beta primer mix. MiXCR, run by TCRdb on the 5' RACE reads, gives a single entry per CDR3 protein. The sample yields roughly 500,000 distinct CDR3 sequences, 24% seen once. Per individual sample, total RNA of at least 5.5 micrograms was extracted. The sample is drawn from a study of blood T cells in healthy people across ages. General study results and limits: Aged donors had fewer naive CD4+ cells and lower diversity than long-lived donors. There was a strong correlation between TCR beta diversity and naive T cell percentage.

The J segment lost 4 bases and the V segment lost 6 bases, leaving 12 bases of the junction unmatched. The CDR3 has 16 residues. Germline CDR1 and CDR2: SGHVS and FQNEAQ. These data were likewise used in another study, on T cells of mothers and their children. That work adds: The shaping of TCR recombination output by thymic selection is similar in related and unrelated pairs.

Sequencing used blood. The sequence derives from a boy between 5 and 17 years old in good health. V is TRBV7-8 and J is TRBJ2-5; 9 bases align to TRBD1. Here the CDR3 DNA reads TGTGCCAGCAGTCTCAGGCGGGACAGGGTATTAGAGACCCAGTACTTC. Its translation: CASSLRRDRVLETQYF.